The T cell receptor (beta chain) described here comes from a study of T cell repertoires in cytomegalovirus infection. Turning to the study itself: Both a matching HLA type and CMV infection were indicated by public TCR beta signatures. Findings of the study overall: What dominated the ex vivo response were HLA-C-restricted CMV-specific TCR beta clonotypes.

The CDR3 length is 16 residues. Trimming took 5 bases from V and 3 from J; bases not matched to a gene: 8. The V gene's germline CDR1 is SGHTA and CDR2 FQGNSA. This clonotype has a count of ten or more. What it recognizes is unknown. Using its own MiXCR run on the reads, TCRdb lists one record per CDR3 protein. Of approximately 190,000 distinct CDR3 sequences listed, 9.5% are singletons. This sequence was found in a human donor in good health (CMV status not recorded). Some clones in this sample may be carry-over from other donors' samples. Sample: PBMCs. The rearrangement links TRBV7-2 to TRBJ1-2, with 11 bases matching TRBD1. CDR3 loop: CASSQGTGGDDYGYTF. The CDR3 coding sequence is TGTGCCAGCAGCCAAGGGACAGGGGGTGACGACTATGGCTACACCTTC.